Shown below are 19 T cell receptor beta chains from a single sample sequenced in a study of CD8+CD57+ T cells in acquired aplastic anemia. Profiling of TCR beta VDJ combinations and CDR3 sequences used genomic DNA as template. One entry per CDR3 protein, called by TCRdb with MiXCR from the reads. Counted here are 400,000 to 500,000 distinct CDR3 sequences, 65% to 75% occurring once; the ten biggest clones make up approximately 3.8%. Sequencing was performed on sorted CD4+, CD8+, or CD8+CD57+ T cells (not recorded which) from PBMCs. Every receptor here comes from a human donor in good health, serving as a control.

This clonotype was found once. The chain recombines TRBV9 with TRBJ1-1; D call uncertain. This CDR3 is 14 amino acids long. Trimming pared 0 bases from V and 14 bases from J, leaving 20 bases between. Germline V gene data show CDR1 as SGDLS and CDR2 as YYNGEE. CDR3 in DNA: TGTGCCAGCAGCGTAGATGGCCTGTCACCCCACCCCTTCTTT. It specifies CASSVDGLSPHPFF.

CDR3 loop: CASSETLGGTGGYTF. The CDR3 DNA reads as TGTGCCAGCAGCGAAACCCTTGGAGGCACTGGAGGTTACACCTTC. The genes are TRBV7-9 and TRBJ1-2; D not resolved. CDR1 is SEHNR and CDR2 is FQNEAQ in the germline V gene (reference sequence). V was pared by 5 bases and J by 11 bases, with 24 bases between. The CDR3 totals 15 residues.

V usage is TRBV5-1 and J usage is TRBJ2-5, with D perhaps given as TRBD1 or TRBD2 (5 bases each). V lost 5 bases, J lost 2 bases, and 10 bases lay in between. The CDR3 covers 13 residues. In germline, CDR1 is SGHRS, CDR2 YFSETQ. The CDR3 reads CASRRGEQETQYF. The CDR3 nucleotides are TGCGCCAGCAGGCGAGGGGAACAAGAGACCCAGTACTTC. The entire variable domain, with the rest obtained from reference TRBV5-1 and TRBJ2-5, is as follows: KAGVTQTPRYLIKTRGQQVTLSCSPISGHRSVSWYQQTPGQGLQFLFEYFSETQRNKGNFPGRFSGRQFSNSRSEMNVSTLELGDSALYLCASRRGEQETQYFGPGTRLLVL.

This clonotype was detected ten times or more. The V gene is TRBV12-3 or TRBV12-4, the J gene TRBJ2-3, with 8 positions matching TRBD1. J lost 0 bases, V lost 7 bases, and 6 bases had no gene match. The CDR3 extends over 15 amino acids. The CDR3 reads CASTRQGISTDTQYF. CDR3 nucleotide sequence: TGTGCCAGCACCCGACAGGGGATAAGCACAGATACGCAGTATTTT.

The CDR3 region has the DNA TGTGCCAGCTCACGCTCAGCTAGCACAGATACGCAGTATTTT. Translating gives CASSRSASTDTQYF. The rearrangement uses TRBV18 and TRBJ2-3, with D hard to call. Trimming cost V 4 bases and J 0 bases, with 8 bases left between them. CDR3 length: 14 residues. CDR1 KGHSH and CDR2 LQKENI come from the germline V gene.

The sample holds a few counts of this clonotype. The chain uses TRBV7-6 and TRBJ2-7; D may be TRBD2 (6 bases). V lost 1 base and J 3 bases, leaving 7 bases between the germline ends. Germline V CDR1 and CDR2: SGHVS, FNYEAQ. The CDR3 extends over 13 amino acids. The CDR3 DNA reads TGTGCCAGCAGCTTAGGGGGACTCTACGAGCAGTACTTC. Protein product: CASSLGGLYEQYF. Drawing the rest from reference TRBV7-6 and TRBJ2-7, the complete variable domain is GAGVSQSPRYKVTKRGQDVALRCDPISGHVSLYWYRQALGQGPEFLTYFNYEAQQDKSGLPNDRFSAERPEGSISTLTIQRTEQRDSAMYRCASSLGGLYEQYFGPGTRLTVT.

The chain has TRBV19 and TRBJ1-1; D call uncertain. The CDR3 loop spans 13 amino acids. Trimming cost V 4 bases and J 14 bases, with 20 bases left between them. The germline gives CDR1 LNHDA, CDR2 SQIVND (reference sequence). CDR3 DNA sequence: TGTGCCAGTAGTACCGGCAATAACAATGAGCAGTTCTTT. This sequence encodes CASSTGNNNEQFF.

CDR3 bases: TGTGCCAGCGCGCTGGAGCTGAACACTGAAGCTTTCTTT. Residues: CASALELNTEAFF. The gene calls are TRBV5-5 and TRBJ1-1; D call uncertain. CDR3 size: 13 residues. Trimming took 7 bases from V and 0 from J, leaving 10 bases between them. CDR1 is SGHKS and CDR2 is YYEKEE in the germline V gene (reference sequence).

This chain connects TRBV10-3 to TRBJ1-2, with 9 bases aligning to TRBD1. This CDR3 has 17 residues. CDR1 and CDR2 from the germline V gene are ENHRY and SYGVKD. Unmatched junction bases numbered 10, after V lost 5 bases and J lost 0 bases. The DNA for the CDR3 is TGTGCCATCAGTAAATCAGACAGGGGGTTATCTAACTATGGCTACACCTTC. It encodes CAISKSDRGLSNYGYTF.

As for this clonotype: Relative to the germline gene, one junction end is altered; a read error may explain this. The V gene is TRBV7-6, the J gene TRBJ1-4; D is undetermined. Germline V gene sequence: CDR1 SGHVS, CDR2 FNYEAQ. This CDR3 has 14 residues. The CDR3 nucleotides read TGTGCCAGCAGTCCTAGCTCGGGTCGGAACTACGAGCAGTTT. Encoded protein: CASSPSSGRNYEQF.

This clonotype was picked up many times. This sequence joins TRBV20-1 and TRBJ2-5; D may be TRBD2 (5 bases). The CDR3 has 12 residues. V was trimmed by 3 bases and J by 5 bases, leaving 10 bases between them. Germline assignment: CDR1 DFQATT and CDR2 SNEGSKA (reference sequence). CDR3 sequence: CSASHTGETQYF. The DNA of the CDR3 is TGCAGTGCTAGTCATACGGGGGAGACCCAGTACTTC.

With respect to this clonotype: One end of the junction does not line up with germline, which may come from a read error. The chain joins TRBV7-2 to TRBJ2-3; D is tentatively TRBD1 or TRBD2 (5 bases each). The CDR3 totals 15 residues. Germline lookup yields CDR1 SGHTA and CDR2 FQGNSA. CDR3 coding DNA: TGTGCCAGCAGCCCCTGGAGAGGGGCGTTGGATACCCAGTATTTT. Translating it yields CASSPWRGALDTQYF.

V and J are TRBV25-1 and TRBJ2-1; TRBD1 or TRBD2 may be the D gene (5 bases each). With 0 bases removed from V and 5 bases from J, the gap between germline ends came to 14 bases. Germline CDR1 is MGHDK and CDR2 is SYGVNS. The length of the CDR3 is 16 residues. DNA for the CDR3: TGTGCCAGCAGTGAATATGGGGGAGTCGTCAACAATGAGCAGTTCTTC. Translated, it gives CASSEYGGVVNNEQFF.

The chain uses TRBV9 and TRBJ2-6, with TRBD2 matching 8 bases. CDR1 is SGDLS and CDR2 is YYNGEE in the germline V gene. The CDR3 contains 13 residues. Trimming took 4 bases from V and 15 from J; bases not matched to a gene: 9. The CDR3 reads CASSSTRSGNLTF. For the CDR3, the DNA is TGTGCCAGCAGCTCCACCCGTAGCGGGAACCTGACTTTC.

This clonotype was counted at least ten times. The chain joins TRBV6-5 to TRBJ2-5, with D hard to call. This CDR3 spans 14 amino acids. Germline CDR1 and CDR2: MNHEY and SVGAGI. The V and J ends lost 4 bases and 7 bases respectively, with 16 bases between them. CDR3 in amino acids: CASSSLTFLGTQYF. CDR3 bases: TGTGCCAGCAGTTCCCTGACATTCTTGGGGACCCAGTACTTC.

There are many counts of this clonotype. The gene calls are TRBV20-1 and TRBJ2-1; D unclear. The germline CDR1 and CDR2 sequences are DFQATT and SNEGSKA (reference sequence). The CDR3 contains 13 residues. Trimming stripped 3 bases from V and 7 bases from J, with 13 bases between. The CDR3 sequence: CSASLVIGNEQFF. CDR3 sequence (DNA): TGCAGTGCTAGCTTAGTCATTGGGAATGAGCAGTTCTTC.

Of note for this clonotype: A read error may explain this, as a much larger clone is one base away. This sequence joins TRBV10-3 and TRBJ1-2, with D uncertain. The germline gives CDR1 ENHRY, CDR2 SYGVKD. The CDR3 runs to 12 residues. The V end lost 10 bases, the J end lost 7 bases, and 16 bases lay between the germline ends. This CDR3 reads CASGYPTSGYTF. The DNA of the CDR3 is TGTGCCAGCGGTTATCCGACGTCTGGCTACACCTTC.

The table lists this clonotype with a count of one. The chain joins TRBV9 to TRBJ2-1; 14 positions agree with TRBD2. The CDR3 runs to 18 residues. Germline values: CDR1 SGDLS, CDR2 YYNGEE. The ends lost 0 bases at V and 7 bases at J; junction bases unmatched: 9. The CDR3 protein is CASSVVGTSGSSVNEQFF. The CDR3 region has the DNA TGTGCCAGCAGCGTAGTAGGGACTAGCGGGAGTAGTGTTAATGAGCAGTTCTTC.

The DNA for the CDR3 is TGCAGTGCTAGCAGAGAAACTAGCGGAGAAGAGACCCAGTACTTC. This encodes CSASRETSGEETQYF. This chain uses TRBV20-1 with TRBJ2-5; 8 bases fit TRBD2. There are 15 residues in the CDR3. Trimming cost V 3 bases and J 3 bases; bases outside gene matches: 9. The germline CDR1 and CDR2 sequences are DFQATT and SNEGSKA (reference sequence).